This T cell receptor beta chain was observed in a study of response to subunit inactivated influenza vaccine. TCRdb ran MiXCR on the RT-PCR reads and lists one entry per CDR3 protein. The data show almost 250,000 distinct CDR3 sequences, about 12% seen once. This clonotype was observed at least ten times. This TCR came from a man over 45 who received an inactivated influenza vaccine. Sequences were derived from non-naive T cells sorted from PBMCs, sampled 14 days before vaccination.

The CDR3 nucleotides read TGTGCCAGCAGCGTAGGAACAACGTACCAAGAGACCCAGTACTTC. As protein: CASSVGTTYQETQYF. This sequence joins TRBV9 and TRBJ2-5; D remains ambiguous. Trimming shortened V by 0 bases and J by 0 bases, and 9 bases separated the two germline ends. The germline gives CDR1 SGDLS, CDR2 YYNGEE. The CDR3 runs to 15 residues.